The sequence of this T cell receptor (beta chain) was determined in a study of blood T cell repertoires in COVID-19. Whole-study context: Sites across the United States, Italy and Spain contributed samples from acute and convalescent COVID-19. Sources were T cells, B-cell-depleted T cells, or PBMCs; the material itself was cDNA or gDNA.

The method was immunoSEQ multiplex PCR; TCRdb's version includes in-frame clones alone and lacks a portion of them. The table records hundreds of thousands of clones, over 75% of them present only once. V trimming: 5 bases; J trimming: 8 bases; junction bases outside the gene matches: 8. The CDR3 loop spans 15 amino acids. Germline V CDR1 and CDR2: LNHDA, SQIVND (reference sequence). Only a few counts were recorded for this clone. Sequenced material: peripheral blood. The receptor's source is a human donor in a cohort sampled during active COVID-19. The chain links TRBV19 to TRBJ1-6, with 8 positions matching TRBD1. CDR3 sequence reads: CASSGFRGLDSPLHF. In nucleotides, the CDR3 is TGTGCCAGTAGTGGGTTCAGGGGGCTTGATTCACCCCTCCACTTT.